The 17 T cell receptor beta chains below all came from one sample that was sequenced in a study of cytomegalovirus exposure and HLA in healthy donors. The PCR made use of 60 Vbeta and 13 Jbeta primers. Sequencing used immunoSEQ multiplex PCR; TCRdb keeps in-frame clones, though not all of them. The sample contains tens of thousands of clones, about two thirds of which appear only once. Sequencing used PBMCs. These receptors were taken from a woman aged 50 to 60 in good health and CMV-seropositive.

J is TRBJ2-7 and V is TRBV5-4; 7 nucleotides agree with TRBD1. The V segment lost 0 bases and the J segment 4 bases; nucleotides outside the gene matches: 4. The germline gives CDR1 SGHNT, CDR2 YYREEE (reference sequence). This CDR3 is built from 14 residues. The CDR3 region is CASSLEAGGYEQYF. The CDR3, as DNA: TGTGCCAGCAGCTTGGAGGCAGGGGGATACGAGCAGTACTTC.

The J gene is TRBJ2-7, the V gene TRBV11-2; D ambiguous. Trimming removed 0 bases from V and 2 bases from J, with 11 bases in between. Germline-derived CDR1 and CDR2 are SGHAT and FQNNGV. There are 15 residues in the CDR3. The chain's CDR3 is CASSLDLGPTYEQYF. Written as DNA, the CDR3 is TGTGCCAGCAGCTTAGATCTGGGCCCGACCTACGAGCAGTACTTC.

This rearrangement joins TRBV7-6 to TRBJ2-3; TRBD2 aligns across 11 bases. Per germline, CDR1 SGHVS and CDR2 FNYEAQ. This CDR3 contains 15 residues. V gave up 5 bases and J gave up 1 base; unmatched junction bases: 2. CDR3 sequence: CASSVLAGGTDTQYF. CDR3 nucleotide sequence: TGTGCCAGCAGCGTACTAGCGGGGGGCACAGATACGCAGTATTTT.

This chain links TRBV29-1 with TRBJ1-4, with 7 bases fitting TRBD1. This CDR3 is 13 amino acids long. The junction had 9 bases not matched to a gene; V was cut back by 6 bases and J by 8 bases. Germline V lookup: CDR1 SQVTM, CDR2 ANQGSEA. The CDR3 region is CSVVLGGGEKLFF. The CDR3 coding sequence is TGCAGCGTGGTTCTAGGGGGCGGGGAAAAACTGTTTTTT.

The CDR3 sequence is CASSVDVGPYEQYF. The CDR3 bases are TGTGCCAGCAGCGTAGATGTGGGGCCCTACGAGCAGTACTTC. The genes are TRBV9 and TRBJ2-7; D perhaps matches TRBD1 (5 bases). The CDR3 consists of 14 residues. Trimming cost V 0 bases and J 2 bases, with 9 bases left between them. Germline CDR1 is SGDLS and CDR2 is YYNGEE. Filled out from reference TRBV9 and TRBJ2-7, the complete variable domain reads DSGVTQTPKHLITATGQRVTLRCSPRSGDLSVYWYQQSLDQGLQFLIQYYNGEERAKGNILERFSAQQFPDLHSELNLSSLELGDSALYFCASSVDVGPYEQYFGPGTRLTVT.

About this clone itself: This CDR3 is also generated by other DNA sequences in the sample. CDR3 sequence: CASSAQGYEQYF. In nucleotides, the CDR3 is TGCGCCAGCAGCGCACAGGGATACGAGCAGTACTTC. The chain links TRBV5-1 to TRBJ2-7; a weak D match, TRBD1 (6 bases). CDR1 SGHRS and CDR2 YFSETQ come from the germline V gene. The CDR3 runs 12 residues. The V gene lost 4 bases and the J gene lost 4 bases, with 9 bases spanning the gap.

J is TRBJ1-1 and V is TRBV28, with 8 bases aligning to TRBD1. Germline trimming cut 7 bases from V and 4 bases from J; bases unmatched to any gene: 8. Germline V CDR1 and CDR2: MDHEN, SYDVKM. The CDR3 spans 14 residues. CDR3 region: CASITGGGSTEAFF. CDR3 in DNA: TGTGCCAGCATTACAGGGGGGGGATCCACTGAAGCTTTCTTT.

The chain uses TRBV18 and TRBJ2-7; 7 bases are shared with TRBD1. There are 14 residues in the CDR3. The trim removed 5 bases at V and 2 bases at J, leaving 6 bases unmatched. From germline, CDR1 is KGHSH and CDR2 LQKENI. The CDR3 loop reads CASSNRGIAYEQYF. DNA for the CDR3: TGTGCCAGCTCAAACAGGGGAATCGCCTACGAGCAGTACTTC.

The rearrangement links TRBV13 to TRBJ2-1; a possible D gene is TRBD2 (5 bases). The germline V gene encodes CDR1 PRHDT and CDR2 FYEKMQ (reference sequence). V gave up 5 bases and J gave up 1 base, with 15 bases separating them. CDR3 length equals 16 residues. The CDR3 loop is CASSINSAGSYNEQFF. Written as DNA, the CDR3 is TGTGCCAGCAGCATAAATAGCGCCGGATCCTACAATGAGCAGTTCTTC.

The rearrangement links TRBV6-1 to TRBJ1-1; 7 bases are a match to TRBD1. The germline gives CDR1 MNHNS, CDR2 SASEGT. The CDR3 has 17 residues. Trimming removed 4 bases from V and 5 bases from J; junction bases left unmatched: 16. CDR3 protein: CASSGTHRGTFGTEAFF. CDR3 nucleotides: TGTGCCAGCAGTGGAACACACAGGGGTACCTTTGGAACTGAAGCTTTCTTT.

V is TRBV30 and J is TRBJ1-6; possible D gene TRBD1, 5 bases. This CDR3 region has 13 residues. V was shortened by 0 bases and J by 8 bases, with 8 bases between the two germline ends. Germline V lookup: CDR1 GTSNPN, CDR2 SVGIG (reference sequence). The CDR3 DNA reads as TGTGCCTGGAGTGTAACAGGAGATTCACCCCTCCACTTT. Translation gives CAWSVTGDSPLHF.

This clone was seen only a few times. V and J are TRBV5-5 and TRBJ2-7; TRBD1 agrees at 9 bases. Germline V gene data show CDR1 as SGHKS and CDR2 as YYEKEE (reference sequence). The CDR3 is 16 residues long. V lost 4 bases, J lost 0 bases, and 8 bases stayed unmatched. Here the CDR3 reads CASSLDGTGISYEQYF. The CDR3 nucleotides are TGTGCCAGCAGCCTGGATGGGACAGGGATCTCCTACGAGCAGTACTTC. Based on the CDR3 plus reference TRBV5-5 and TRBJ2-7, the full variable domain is DAGVTQSPTHLIKTRGQQVTLRCSPISGHKSVSWYQQVLGQGPQFIFQYYEKEERGRGNFPDRFSARQFPNYSSELNVNALLLGDSALYLCASSLDGTGISYEQYFGPGTRLTVT.

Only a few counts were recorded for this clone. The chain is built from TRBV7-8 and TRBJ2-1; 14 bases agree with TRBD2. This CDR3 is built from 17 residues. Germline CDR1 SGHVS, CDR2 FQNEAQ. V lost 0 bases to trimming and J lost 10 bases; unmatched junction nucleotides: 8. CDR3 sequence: CASSLAGLAGVLEEQFF. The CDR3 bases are TGTGCCAGCAGCTTAGCGGGACTAGCGGGAGTGCTTGAGGAGCAGTTCTTC.

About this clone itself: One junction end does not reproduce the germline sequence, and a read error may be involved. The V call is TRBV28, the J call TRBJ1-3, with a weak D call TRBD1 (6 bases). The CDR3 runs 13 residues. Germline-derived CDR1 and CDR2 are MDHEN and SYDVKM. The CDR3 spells CASSLGWGHLVVF. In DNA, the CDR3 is TGTGCCAGCAGTTTGGGGTGGGGACACCTCGTTGTATTT.

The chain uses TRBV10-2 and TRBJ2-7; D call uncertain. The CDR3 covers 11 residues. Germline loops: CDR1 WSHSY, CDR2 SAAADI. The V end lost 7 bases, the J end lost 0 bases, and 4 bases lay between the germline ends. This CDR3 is CASMSSYEQYF. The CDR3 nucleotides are TGCGCCAGCATGAGCTCCTACGAGCAGTACTTC.

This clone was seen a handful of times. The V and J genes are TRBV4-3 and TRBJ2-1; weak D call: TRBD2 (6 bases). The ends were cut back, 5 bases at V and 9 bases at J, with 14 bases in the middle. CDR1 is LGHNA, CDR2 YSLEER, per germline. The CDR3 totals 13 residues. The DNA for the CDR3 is TGCGCCAGCAGCGTGGCGGCGGGGAGTGAGCAGTTCTTC. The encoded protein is CASSVAAGSEQFF.

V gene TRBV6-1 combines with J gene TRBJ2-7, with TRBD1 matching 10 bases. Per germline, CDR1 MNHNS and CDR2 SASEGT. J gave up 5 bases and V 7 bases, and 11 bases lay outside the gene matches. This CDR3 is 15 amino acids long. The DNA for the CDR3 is TGTGCCAGCAATCCCTCCCGGGACAGGGGCCACGAGCAGTACTTC. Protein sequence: CASNPSRDRGHEQYF.